The 7 T cell receptor beta chains listed next were all sequenced from one sample in a study of PD-L1 blockade in urothelial cancer. Time point given: pretreatment peripheral blood. TCRdb keeps only in-frame clones here, not all; method: immunoSEQ multiplex PCR. Among about 72,000 clones listed, 75% to 90% were seen once. The sequenced sample was PBMCs, obtained around atezolizumab (anti-PD-L1) treatment. Source of these receptors: a man between 60 and 70 years old with urothelial cancer.

In its sample, this clone was seen once. The chain employs TRBV7-2 and TRBJ2-1; TRBD1 agrees at 7 bases. The V and J ends lost 5 bases and 6 bases, in that order; junction bases with no gene match: 4. The CDR3 is made up of 13 amino acids. Germline V gene data show CDR1 as SGHTA and CDR2 as FQGNSA. The CDR3 DNA is TGTGCCAGCAGCGCCGACAGGGCCAATGAGCAGTTCTTC. Its protein product is CASSADRANEQFF.

The chain is built from TRBV30 and TRBJ1-6; 7 bases map to TRBD1. The length of the CDR3 is 15 residues. Germline V gene sequence: CDR1 GTSNPN, CDR2 SVGIG (reference sequence). The ends lost 0 bases at V and 3 bases at J; junction bases unmatched: 2. The CDR3 region has the DNA TGTGCCTGGAGTGTAGGGACAGTCTATAATTCACCCCTCCACTTT. Translation gives CAWSVGTVYNSPLHF. Full variable domain (missing parts from reference TRBV30 and TRBJ1-6): SQTIHQWPATLVQPVGSPLSLECTVEGTSNPNLYWYRQAAGRGLQLLFYSVGIGQISSEVPQNLSASRPQDRQFILSSKKLLLSDSGFYLCAWSVGTVYNSPLHFGNGTRLTVT.

This chain uses TRBV25-1 with TRBJ2-7; 7 bases match TRBD2. The CDR3 has 14 residues. V shed 3 bases, J shed 4 bases, and the junction held 6 bases outside the gene matches. The V gene's germline CDR1 is MGHDK and CDR2 SYGVNS. CDR3 DNA sequence: TGTGCCAGCAGTGACGCGGGGGACTGGTACGAGCAGTACTTC. It specifies CASSDAGDWYEQYF.

Here the CDR3 reads CASSVGSESVYEQYF. In DNA form, the CDR3 reads TGTGCCAGCAGCGTAGGTAGCGAGTCAGTCTACGAGCAGTACTTC. This sequence joins TRBV9 and TRBJ2-7; perhaps TRBD2 as D (5 bases). The germline CDR1 and CDR2 sequences are SGDLS and YYNGEE. This CDR3 has 15 amino acids. Trimming shortened V by 0 bases and J by 3 bases, and 13 bases separated the two germline ends.

The chain recombines TRBV9 with TRBJ2-1; 8 bases align to TRBD2. Germline V CDR1 and CDR2: SGDLS, YYNGEE. V was pared by 1 base and J by 3 bases, with 9 bases of the junction left unmatched. The CDR3 is 17 amino acids. The CDR3 DNA reads as TGTGCCAGCAGCGTATCCTGGGAGCGGGGGAGCTACAATGAGCAGTTCTTC. Translation: CASSVSWERGSYNEQFF. Using reference TRBV9 and TRBJ2-1 for the parts outside the CDR3, the full variable domain is DSGVTQTPKHLITATGQRVTLRCSPRSGDLSVYWYQQSLDQGLQFLIQYYNGEERAKGNILERFSAQQFPDLHSELNLSSLELGDSALYFCASSVSWERGSYNEQFFGPGTRLTVL.

The chain recombines TRBV5-4 with TRBJ2-5, with D possibly being TRBD2 (5 bases). V was cut by 4 bases and J by 4 bases, with 17 bases left in between. This CDR3 has 15 residues. Germline CDR1 SGHNT, CDR2 YYREEE (reference sequence). CDR3 in amino acids: CASSASLSEGETQYF. DNA of the CDR3: TGTGCCAGCAGCGCATCCTTATCCGAGGGAGAGACCCAGTACTTC.

This chain links TRBV7-2 with TRBJ2-2, with 7 bases lining up with TRBD1. After removal of 2 bases from V and 7 bases from J, the junction contained 7 bases not matched to a gene. The CDR3 has 15 residues. Germline CDR1 is SGHTA and CDR2 is FQGNSA. The CDR3 region is CASSLSPGGYGELFF. The CDR3 DNA reads as TGTGCCAGCAGCTTATCCCCAGGGGGTTACGGGGAGCTGTTTTTT.